Below are 4 T cell receptor beta chains sequenced from a single sample in a study of T cells in tuberculosis (dated by TCRdb to the late 2010s). The time point label here, explained by the study, means: new active TB diagnosis, blood taken before or within 7 days of starting treatment. The method was the immunoSEQ multiplex PCR assay. TCRdb holds this immuneACCESS table with in-frame rearrangements only. Some clones are missing; in checked studies, unresolved V genes explain under half, and the rest has no known cause. Here the sample has tens of thousands of clones; 92% occur a single time. The top ten constitute about 7.7% of the sample. The sequencing used PBMCs, collected at tuberculosis diagnosis. Source of these receptors: an adult with tuberculosis. Some clones in this sample may be carry-over from other donors' samples.

The V gene is TRBV19, the J gene TRBJ1-5, with 11 bases lining up with TRBD1. CDR1 LNHDA and CDR2 SQIVND come from the germline V gene (reference sequence). The CDR3 is 15 amino acids. After removal of 6 bases from V and 5 bases from J, the junction contained 6 bases not matched to a gene. The CDR3 here is CASSSKDRGHQPQHF. As DNA, the CDR3 is TGTGCCAGTAGCTCGAAGGACAGGGGGCATCAGCCCCAGCATTTT.

The CDR3 loop reads CASRSNRGGTEAFF. In DNA, the CDR3 is TGCGCCAGCAGATCAAACAGGGGAGGCACTGAAGCTTTCTTT. The rearrangement links TRBV5-1 to TRBJ1-1, with 7 bases lining up with TRBD1. CDR3 length: 14 residues. J gave up 4 bases and V 5 bases, and 8 bases lay outside the gene matches. Germline V gene lookup returns CDR1 SGHRS and CDR2 YFSETQ.

The CDR3 nucleotides read TGTGCCAGCAGACAGGGATACGAGCAGTACTTC. It codes for CASRQGYEQYF. The chain links TRBV6-1 to TRBJ2-7, with a possible D match to TRBD1 (6 bases). Trimming removed 6 bases at V and 4 bases at J, with 7 bases between. CDR3 length: 11 amino acids. CDR1 MNHNS and CDR2 SASEGT come from the germline V gene.

The chain joins TRBV7-6 to TRBJ2-1; D is possibly TRBD1 (5 bases). V lost 1 base, J lost 5 bases, and 9 bases lay in between. The CDR3 length is 14 residues. The V gene's germline CDR1 is SGHVS and CDR2 FNYEAQ. As DNA, the CDR3 is TGTGCCAGCAGCTTAGGCAGGGTGGACAATGAGCAGTTCTTC. Amino acid sequence: CASSLGRVDNEQFF. Filled out from reference TRBV7-6 and TRBJ2-1, the complete variable domain reads GAGVSQSPRYKVTKRGQDVALRCDPISGHVSLYWYRQALGQGPEFLTYFNYEAQQDKSGLPNDRFSAERPEGSISTLTIQRTEQRDSAMYRCASSLGRVDNEQFFGPGTRLTVL.